The T cell receptor (beta chain) described here comes from a study of blood T cell repertoires in COVID-19. Individuals drawn from under 30 US areas were about 18 to 90 years old. Someone with COVID-19 had been met by exposed participants within 2 weeks before study entry. Some clones are missing from TCRdb's copy, which holds only in-frame ones; the method was immunoSEQ multiplex PCR. The sample holds 250,000 to 300,000 clones, about four fifths seen once. Germline V gene data show CDR1 as LGHDT and CDR2 as YNNKEL (reference sequence). CDR3 length: 17 residues. V gave up 8 bases and J gave up 0 bases, with 20 bases separating them.

The receptor's source is a man in his forties who had been exposed to COVID-19. Sequencing used PBMCs or T cells enriched from blood (not recorded which). V and J are TRBV3-1 (or the pseudogene TRBV3-2) and TRBJ2-1, with unresolved D. In nucleotides, the CDR3 is TGTGCCAGCTGTCCGTCGGTTGGGTGGAGCTCCTACAATGAGCAGTTCTTC. Its protein is CASCPSVGWSSYNEQFF.